This T cell receptor beta chain was captured in a study of cytotoxic CD8 clonotypes in ibrutinib-treated CLL. Assay: immunoSEQ multiplex PCR; the TCRdb copy retains only in-frame clones and omits some. The sample contains about 200,000 clones, roughly 65% of which appear only once. CDR3 size: 13 residues. With 8 bases clipped from V and 5 bases from J, the junction kept 5 bases outside the gene matches. Germline CDR1 and CDR2: SNHLY and FYNNEI. The origin of this receptor is a human donor with chronic lymphocytic leukemia. Sequences were derived from PBMCs, sampled after 12 months of ibrutinib treatment. This chain links TRBV2 with TRBJ2-5; 10 bases are shared with TRBD1. CDR3 loop: CASGTGVGETQYF. CDR3 bases: TGTGCCAGCGGGACAGGGGTGGGGGAGACCCAGTACTTC.